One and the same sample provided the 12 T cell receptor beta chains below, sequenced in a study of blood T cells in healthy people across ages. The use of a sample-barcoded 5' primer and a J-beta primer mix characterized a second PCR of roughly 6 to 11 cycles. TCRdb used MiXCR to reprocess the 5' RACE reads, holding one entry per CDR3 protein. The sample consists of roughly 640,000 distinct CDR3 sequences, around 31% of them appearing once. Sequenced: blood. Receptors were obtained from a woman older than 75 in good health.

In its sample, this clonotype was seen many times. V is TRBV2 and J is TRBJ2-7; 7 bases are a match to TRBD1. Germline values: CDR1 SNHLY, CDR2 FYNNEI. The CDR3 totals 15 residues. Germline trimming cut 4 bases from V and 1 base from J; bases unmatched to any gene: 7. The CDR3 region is CASSAKDRASYEQYF. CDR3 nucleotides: TGTGCCAGCAGTGCTAAAGACAGGGCTTCCTACGAGCAGTACTTC.

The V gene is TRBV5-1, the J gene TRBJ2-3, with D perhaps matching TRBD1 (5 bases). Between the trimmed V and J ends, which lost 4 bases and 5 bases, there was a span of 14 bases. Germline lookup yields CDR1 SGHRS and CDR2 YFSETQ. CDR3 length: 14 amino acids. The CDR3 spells CASSLGSREDTQYF. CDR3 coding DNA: TGCGCCAGCAGCCTAGGGTCCAGGGAAGATACGCAGTATTTT. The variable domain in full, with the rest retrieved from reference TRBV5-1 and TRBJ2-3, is KAGVTQTPRYLIKTRGQQVTLSCSPISGHRSVSWYQQTPGQGLQFLFEYFSETQRNKGNFPGRFSGRQFSNSRSEMNVSTLELGDSALYLCASSLGSREDTQYFGPGTRLTVL.

CDR3 sequence reads: CASSMTGYQETQYF. The CDR3 DNA follows: TGTGCCAGCAGTATGACAGGATATCAAGAGACCCAGTACTTC. The chain combines TRBV7-9 with TRBJ2-5; D is possibly TRBD1 (6 bases). There are 14 residues in the CDR3. Deletions cut 6 bases from V and 2 bases from J, with 13 bases between. In germline, CDR1 is SEHNR, CDR2 FQNEAQ (reference sequence). The entire variable domain, with the rest obtained from reference TRBV7-9 and TRBJ2-5, is as follows: DTGVSQNPRHKITKRGQNVTFRCDPISEHNRLYWYRQTLGQGPEFLTYFQNEAQLEKSRLLSDRFSAERPKGSFSTLEIQRTEQGDSAMYLCASSMTGYQETQYFGPGTRLLVL.

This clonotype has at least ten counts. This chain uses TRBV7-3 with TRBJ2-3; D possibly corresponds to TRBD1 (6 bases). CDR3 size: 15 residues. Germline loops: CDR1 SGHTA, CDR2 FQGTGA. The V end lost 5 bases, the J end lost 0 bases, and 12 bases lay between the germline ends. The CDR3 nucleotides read TGTGCCAGCAGCGACGGACAGCATAGCACAGATACGCAGTATTTT. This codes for CASSDGQHSTDTQYF. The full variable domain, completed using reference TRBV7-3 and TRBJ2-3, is GAGVSQTPSNKVTEKGKYVELRCDPISGHTALYWYRQSLGQGPEFLIYFQGTGAADDSGLPNDRFFAVRPEGSVSTLKIQRTERGDSAVYLCASSDGQHSTDTQYFGPGTRLTVL.

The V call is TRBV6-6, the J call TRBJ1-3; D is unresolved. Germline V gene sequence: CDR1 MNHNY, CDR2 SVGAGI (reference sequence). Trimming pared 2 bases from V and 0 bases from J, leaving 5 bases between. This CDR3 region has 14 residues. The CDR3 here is CASSYENSGNTIYF. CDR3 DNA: TGTGCCAGCAGTTACGAGAACTCTGGAAACACCATATATTTT.

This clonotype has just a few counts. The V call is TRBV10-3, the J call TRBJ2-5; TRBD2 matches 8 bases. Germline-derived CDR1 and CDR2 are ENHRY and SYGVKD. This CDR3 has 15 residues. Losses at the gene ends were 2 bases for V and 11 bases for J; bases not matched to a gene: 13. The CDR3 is CAISERGGVGDEQYF. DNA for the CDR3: TGTGCCATCAGTGAGCGGGGGGGGGTAGGAGATGAGCAGTACTTC.

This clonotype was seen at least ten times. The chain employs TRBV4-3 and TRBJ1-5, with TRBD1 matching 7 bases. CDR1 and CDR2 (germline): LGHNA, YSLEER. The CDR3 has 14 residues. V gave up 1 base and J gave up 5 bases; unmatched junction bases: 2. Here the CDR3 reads CASSQATGYQPQHF. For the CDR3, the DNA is TGCGCCAGCAGCCAAGCGACAGGGTATCAGCCCCAGCATTTT.

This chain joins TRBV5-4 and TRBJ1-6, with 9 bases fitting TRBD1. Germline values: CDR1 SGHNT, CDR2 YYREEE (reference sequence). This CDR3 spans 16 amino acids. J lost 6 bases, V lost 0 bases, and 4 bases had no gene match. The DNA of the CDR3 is TGTGCCAGCAGCTTGGAAGGGACAGGGAGTAATTCACCCCTCCACTTT. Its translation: CASSLEGTGSNSPLHF.

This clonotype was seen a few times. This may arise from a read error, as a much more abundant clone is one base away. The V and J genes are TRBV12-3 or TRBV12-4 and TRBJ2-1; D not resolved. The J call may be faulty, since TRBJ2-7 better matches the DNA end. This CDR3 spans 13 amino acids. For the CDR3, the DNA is TGTGCCAGCAGAAAGGATTCCTACAATGAGCAGTACTTC. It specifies CASRKDSYNEQYF.

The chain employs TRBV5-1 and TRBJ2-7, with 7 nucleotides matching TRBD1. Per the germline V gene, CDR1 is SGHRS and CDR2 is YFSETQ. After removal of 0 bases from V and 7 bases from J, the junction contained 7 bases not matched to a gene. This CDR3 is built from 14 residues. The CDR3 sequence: CASSLGGGRNEQYV. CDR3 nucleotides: TGCGCCAGCAGCTTGGGAGGGGGCCGTAATGAGCAGTACGTC.

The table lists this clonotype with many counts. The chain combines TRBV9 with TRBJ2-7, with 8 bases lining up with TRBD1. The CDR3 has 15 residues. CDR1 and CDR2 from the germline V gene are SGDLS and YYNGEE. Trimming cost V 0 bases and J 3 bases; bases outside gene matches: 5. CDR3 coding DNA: TGTGCCAGCAGCGTAGGGCAGGGGGCTATCTACGAGCAGTACTTC. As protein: CASSVGQGAIYEQYF. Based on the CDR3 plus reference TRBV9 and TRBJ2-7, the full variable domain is DSGVTQTPKHLITATGQRVTLRCSPRSGDLSVYWYQQSLDQGLQFLIQYYNGEERAKGNILERFSAQQFPDLHSELNLSSLELGDSALYFCASSVGQGAIYEQYFGPGTRLTVT.

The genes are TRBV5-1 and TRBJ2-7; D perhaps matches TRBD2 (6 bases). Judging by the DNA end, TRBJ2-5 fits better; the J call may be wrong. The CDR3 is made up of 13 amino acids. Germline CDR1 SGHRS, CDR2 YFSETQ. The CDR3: CASSYMAGETQYF. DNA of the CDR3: TGCGCCAGCAGCTACATGGCGGGGGAGACCCAGTACTTC.